This TCR beta chain stems from a study of response to subunit inactivated influenza vaccine. Only one count was recorded for this clonotype. Its antigen is not identified. Overall study results and limits: The authors proposed limited new T cell recruitment per seasonal influenza vaccination.

The CDR3 is 16 amino acids. Trimming stripped 2 bases from V and 6 bases from J, with 20 bases between. Germline CDR1 is SEHNR and CDR2 is FQNEAQ (reference sequence). TCRdb re-called the RT-PCR reads with MiXCR, one entry per CDR3 protein. The table has about 650,000 distinct CDR3 sequences, about a sixth seen once; the top ten hold more than 9%. Here the sequenced sample was PBMCs from blood, taken 12 days after vaccination. The TCR was taken from a man in his fifties or sixties who received an inactivated influenza vaccine. The chain joins TRBV7-9 to TRBJ2-7; either TRBD1 or TRBD2 may fit D (5 bases each). The CDR3 protein is CASSLPEGRGEGEQYF. CDR3 coding DNA: TGTGCCAGCAGCTTACCCGAGGGGCGAGGGGAAGGCGAGCAGTACTTC.